Reported below is one T cell receptor (beta chain). Its antigen is as yet unknown. The sample comes from a study of T cell responses to AZD1222 COVID-19 vaccine. Clones were sequenced by immunoSEQ multiplex PCR, and TCRdb holds only the in-frame ones, with some missing. The sample includes 100,000 to 150,000 clones, approximately 90% of them seen just once. Study-wide points: The span of vaccine-associated CD4 TCRs extended across spike, with dominance at 160-218 and 743-854. Clonal diversity was possibly underestimated, and white British individuals and females predominated among donors.

The material sequenced was peripheral blood, taken on day 0 of AZD1222 vaccination. This clonotype was sampled from an adult in good health.

In nucleotides, the CDR3 is TGTGCCAGCAGCTTAGGGCCCTATACCCGAAGTACTGGAAACACCATATATTTT. Translating gives CASSLGPYTRSTGNTIYF. The rearrangement joins TRBV7-9 to TRBJ1-3; D is undetermined. The germline gives CDR1 SEHNR, CDR2 FQNEAQ (reference sequence). V lost 1 base and J 2 bases, leaving 18 bases between the germline ends. The CDR3 runs to 18 residues.